This passage covers 25 T cell receptor beta chains from one sample sequenced in a study of blood T cell repertoires in COVID-19. The assay was immunoSEQ multiplex PCR, and TCRdb's table has in-frame clones only and misses some. The sample records about 230,000 clones, 85% to 90% being singletons. The sequenced sample was peripheral blood. The source of these receptors is a man aged 45-65 years with COVID-19, enrolled during active disease.

This sequence joins TRBV3-1 (or the pseudogene TRBV3-2) and TRBJ2-3; 13 bases line up with TRBD2. The CDR3 is 17 residues long. CDR1 LGHDT and CDR2 YNNKEL come from the germline V gene (reference sequence). V dropped 1 base and J dropped 4; count of bases not matched to a gene: 5. DNA of the CDR3: TGTGCCAGCAGCCAAGGACTAGCGGGGGGATACCCAGATACGCAGTATTTT. Its protein is CASSQGLAGGYPDTQYF.

V and J are TRBV2 and TRBJ2-3; 7 nucleotides match TRBD2. The length of the CDR3 is 16 residues. With V trimmed by 6 bases and J by 0 bases, 9 bases remained unmatched. Germline V gene lookup returns CDR1 SNHLY and CDR2 FYNNEI. CDR3 coding DNA: TGTGCCAGCAGCCGGAATGGGCGGGAGAGCACAGATACGCAGTATTTT. Protein product: CASSRNGRESTDTQYF.

The gene calls are TRBV5-6 and TRBJ2-7, with 7 bases aligning to TRBD1. The CDR3 length is 16 residues. Germline V gene sequence: CDR1 SGHDT, CDR2 YYEEEE. Germline trimming cut 4 bases from V and 0 bases from J; bases unmatched to any gene: 10. CDR3 sequence reads: CASSPELGQNSYEQYF. Written as DNA, the CDR3 is TGTGCCAGCAGCCCCGAATTGGGACAGAACTCCTACGAGCAGTACTTC.

The genes are TRBV19 and TRBJ1-2, with TRBD1 identical over 10 bases. Germline CDR1 LNHDA, CDR2 SQIVND (reference sequence). The V and J ends lost 5 bases and 8 bases, in that order; junction bases with no gene match: 14. The CDR3 is made up of 16 amino acids. Here the CDR3 reads CASSLDRGRIKGGYTF. Here the CDR3 DNA reads TGTGCCAGTAGTCTCGACAGGGGGCGCATTAAAGGCGGCTACACCTTC. Together with reference TRBV19 and TRBJ1-2, the CDR3 gives the full variable domain: DGGITQSPKYLFRKEGQNVTLSCEQNLNHDAMYWYRQDPGQGLRLIYYSQIVNDFQKGDIAEGYSVSREKKESFPLTVTSAQKNPTAFYLCASSLDRGRIKGGYTFGSGTRLTVV.

The DNA of the CDR3 is TGTGCCAGCAGTTTATCCAGGGCAAAAGGTGGCTACACCTTC. Translated, it gives CASSLSRAKGGYTF. The chain links TRBV27 to TRBJ1-2; D perhaps matches TRBD1 (5 bases). CDR1 is MNHEY and CDR2 is SMNVEV in the germline V gene (reference sequence). Trimming took 0 bases from V and 7 from J, leaving 12 bases between them. The CDR3 is 14 residues long.

The chain uses TRBV4-2 and TRBJ1-5; D is uncertain. The V end was cut by 0 bases, the J end by 0 bases, with 9 bases between. The CDR3 has 16 residues. The germline V gene encodes CDR1 LGHNA and CDR2 YNFKEQ. CDR3 region: CASSQENRHSNQPQHF. The CDR3 DNA sequence: TGTGCCAGCAGCCAAGAAAACAGACATAGCAATCAGCCCCAGCATTTT.

The chain uses TRBV5-1 and TRBJ2-1, with 12 bases fitting TRBD2. The V and J ends lost 2 bases and 0 bases, in that order; junction bases with no gene match: 9. Germline V gene lookup returns CDR1 SGHRS and CDR2 YFSETQ. The CDR3 loop spans 19 amino acids. CDR3 sequence (DNA): TGCGCCAGCAGCTTTACTAGCGGGGGGCTCGGTCGCTCCTACAATGAGCAGTTCTTC. Translated: CASSFTSGGLGRSYNEQFF.

The chain recombines TRBV27 with TRBJ2-5, with 13 positions matching TRBD2. Germline V gene sequence: CDR1 MNHEY, CDR2 SMNVEV (reference sequence). The CDR3 loop spans 16 amino acids. V shed 4 bases, J shed 5 bases, and the junction held 7 bases outside the gene matches. CDR3 DNA: TGTGCCAGCAGTTCCAGACTAGCGGGAGGTGTGGAGACCCAGTACTTC. Translating gives CASSSRLAGGVETQYF.

This chain joins TRBV2 and TRBJ2-2; TRBD2 agrees at 14 bases. The length of the CDR3 is 16 residues. Germline CDR1 is SNHLY and CDR2 is FYNNEI. V lost 3 bases to trimming and J lost 7 bases; unmatched junction nucleotides: 4. The CDR3 DNA reads as TGTGCCAGCAGTGAGACTAGCGGGGGGGTTGGCGGGGAGCTGTTTTTT. Translation gives CASSETSGGVGGELFF. The whole variable domain, filled in from reference TRBV2 and TRBJ2-2, reads EPEVTQTPSHQVTQMGQEVILRCVPISNHLYFYWYRQILGQKVEFLVSFYNNEISEKSEIFDDQFSVERPDGSNFTLKIRSTKLEDSAMYFCASSETSGGVGGELFFGEGSRLTVL.

This clone was found once. The rearrangement joins TRBV30 to TRBJ1-2; 10 nucleotides line up with TRBD1. V lost 6 bases to trimming and J lost 4 bases; unmatched junction nucleotides: 5. This CDR3 is 13 amino acids long. Germline assignment: CDR1 GTSNPN and CDR2 SVGIG (reference sequence). The CDR3 DNA sequence: TGTGCCTGCCCGGGACAGGGGTTCTATGGCTACACCTTC. The encoded protein is CACPGQGFYGYTF.

The chain has TRBV6-5 and TRBJ2-7, with 7 bases that match TRBD1. Germline CDR1 and CDR2: MNHEY and SVGAGI. V shed 4 bases and J 5 bases; nucleotides not matched to a gene: 14. There are 16 residues in the CDR3. The CDR3 nucleotides read TGTGCCAGCAGTTTCAGGGCGTTTGACAGGGTCGACGAGCAGTACTTC. Translating it yields CASSFRAFDRVDEQYF.

This CDR3 is CASSRGTNTEAFF. CDR3 bases: TGTGCCAGCAGCCGCGGGACGAACACTGAAGCTTTCTTT. The chain is built from TRBV3-1 (or the pseudogene TRBV3-2) and TRBJ1-1; maybe TRBD1 (5 bases). The length of the CDR3 is 13 residues. V was clipped by 4 bases and J by 1 base, with 7 bases between them. Germline lookup yields CDR1 LGHDT and CDR2 YNNKEL (reference sequence).

The gene calls are TRBV30 and TRBJ1-6; D is unresolved. There are 13 residues in the CDR3. V was cut by 3 bases and J by 4 bases, with 7 bases left in between. The germline CDR1 and CDR2 sequences are GTSNPN and SVGIG (reference sequence). The CDR3 reads CAWSPMYNSPLHF. In DNA form, the CDR3 reads TGTGCCTGGAGCCCTATGTATAATTCACCCCTCCACTTT.

This rearrangement joins TRBV7-2 to TRBJ2-5; TRBD1 aligns across 10 bases. The CDR3 consists of 15 residues. The germline CDR1 and CDR2 sequences are SGHTA and FQGNSA. The V gene end was trimmed by 6 bases and the J gene end by 2 bases; junction bases not matched to a gene: 6. CDR3 bases: TGTGCCAGCAGTCGGGACAGGGGCCGGCAAGAGACCCAGTACTTC. Amino acid sequence: CASSRDRGRQETQYF.

The V gene is TRBV5-4, the J gene TRBJ1-4; 7 bases are a match to TRBD1. Germline lookup yields CDR1 SGHNT and CDR2 YYREEE (reference sequence). The CDR3 runs to 14 residues. Trimming removed 4 bases from V and 5 bases from J; junction bases left unmatched: 5. This CDR3 reads CASSIQGRNEKLFF. As DNA, the CDR3 is TGTGCCAGCAGCATACAGGGGAGGAATGAAAAACTGTTTTTT.

This chain joins TRBV6-6 and TRBJ1-1, with no clear D. The germline V and J ends were trimmed by 6 bases and 2 bases, with 13 bases remaining between them. The germline V gene has CDR1 MNHNY and CDR2 SVGAGI (reference sequence). This CDR3 contains 14 residues. In DNA, the CDR3 is TGTGCCAGCAGAGTCCCTAGAGAAAACACTGAAGCTTTCTTT. This gives the protein CASRVPRENTEAFF.

This CDR3 reads CASSMDSLHQPQHF. The CDR3, as DNA: TGTGCCAGCAGCATGGACAGCTTACATCAGCCCCAGCATTTT. The chain links TRBV6-2 or TRBV6-3 to TRBJ1-5; perhaps TRBD1 as D (6 bases). CDR1 MNHEY and CDR2 SVGEGT come from the germline V gene. The CDR3 length is 14 residues. Trimming pared 6 bases from V and 5 bases from J, leaving 14 bases between.

This chain uses TRBV3-1 (or the pseudogene TRBV3-2) with TRBJ2-7; 11 nucleotides agree with TRBD2. There are 17 residues in the CDR3. Germline loops: CDR1 LGHDT, CDR2 YNNKEL (reference sequence). Trimming at V came to 1 base and at J to 7 bases, leaving 12 bases not matched to a gene. Written as DNA, the CDR3 is TGTGCCAGCAGCCAAGGGTTTAGCGGGAGGGCCCCAGGGGAGCAGTACTTC. Its protein is CASSQGFSGRAPGEQYF.

V gene TRBV29-1 combines with J gene TRBJ2-5; 10 bases fit TRBD2. In germline, CDR1 is SQVTM, CDR2 ANQGSEA. There are 14 residues in the CDR3. J lost 7 bases, V lost 6 bases, and 11 bases had no gene match. The CDR3: CSVSLAGLGGTQYF. The CDR3 DNA reads as TGCAGCGTATCACTAGCGGGACTTGGTGGGACCCAGTACTTC.

The V call is TRBV7-9, the J call TRBJ2-3; D possibly corresponds to TRBD1 (6 bases). V shed 2 bases and J shed 4 bases, with 19 bases lying between them. The CDR3 runs to 17 residues. Germline CDR1 is SEHNR and CDR2 is FQNEAQ (reference sequence). Written as DNA, the CDR3 is TGTGCCAGCAGCTTAAGGGCCCTGGGGGCCGGTTCAGATACGCAGTATTTT. Amino acid sequence: CASSLRALGAGSDTQYF.

The chain uses TRBV7-9 and TRBJ2-5; 8 bases agree with TRBD2. The CDR3 covers 14 residues. The V gene's germline CDR1 is SEHNR and CDR2 FQNEAQ (reference sequence). The trim removed 5 bases at V and 5 bases at J, leaving 7 bases unmatched. The CDR3 loop reads CASSRGGPWETQYF. CDR3 nucleotides: TGTGCCAGCAGCCGGGGGGGCCCCTGGGAGACCCAGTACTTC.

The chain joins TRBV5-1 to TRBJ2-1; 10 bases are a match to TRBD1. This CDR3 is built from 16 residues. V dropped 4 bases and J dropped 5; count of bases not matched to a gene: 9. Germline V gene sequence: CDR1 SGHRS, CDR2 YFSETQ. The CDR3 DNA is TGCGCCAGCAGCGCAGCAAGGACAGGGGGAAACAATGAGCAGTTCTTC. Protein product: CASSAARTGGNNEQFF.

The genes are TRBV6-5 and TRBJ2-5; D not resolved. The CDR3 length is 12 residues. The germline gives CDR1 MNHEY, CDR2 SVGAGI. V lost 6 bases and J lost 5, with 10 bases in between. CDR3 sequence (DNA): TGTGCCAGCAGGGGCTTCTCGGAGACCCAGTACTTC. Encoded protein: CASRGFSETQYF.

The chain couples TRBV2 to TRBJ1-5; tentative D call: TRBD1 (5 bases). Germline lookup yields CDR1 SNHLY and CDR2 FYNNEI. Trimming left V 6 bases short and J 3 bases short, with 12 bases between. CDR3 size: 14 residues. The CDR3 DNA reads TGTGCCAGCAGCGCAGACAGAAACAATCAGCCCCAGCATTTT. This gives the protein CASSADRNNQPQHF.

V is TRBV10-3 and J is TRBJ1-1; D remains ambiguous. The length of the CDR3 is 15 residues. Trimming removed 8 bases at V and 0 bases at J, with 16 bases between. CDR1 is ENHRY, CDR2 SYGVKD, per germline. The CDR3 reads CAIRVSDTVNTEAFF. Here the CDR3 DNA reads TGTGCCATCCGGGTATCTGATACGGTGAACACTGAAGCTTTCTTT.